The sample holds many counts of the clone carrying this TCR beta chain. The sample belongs to a study of metastatic and nonmetastatic thyroid tumors. Among the patients, none had received any treatment before thyroid surgery. Authors' methods: Clinicopathological groups supplied CDR3 differences that were used to build a distant-metastasis classifier for papillary thyroid cancer. Via MiXCR, TCRdb re-called the PCR reads. The V and J calls here are based on TCRdb, not the publication. The sample includes approximately 69,000 clones, more than 13% of them seen just once. Trimming removed 3 bases at V and 4 bases at J, with 21 bases between. CDR3 size: 17 residues. Germline lookup yields CDR1 MDHEN and CDR2 SYDVKM.

This chain connects TRBV28 to TRBJ2-5; the D gene could be TRBD1 or TRBD2 (5 bases each). The receptor's source is a male donor with papillary thyroid cancer or a benign thyroid nodule (not recorded which). Some clones in this sample may be carry-over from other donors' samples. The sample consisted of blood. CDR3 amino acids: CASSFPLGGIARETQYF. In nucleotides, the CDR3 is TGTGCCAGCAGTTTTCCCCTTGGGGGTATAGCGCGAGAGACCCAGTACTTC.